These 22 T cell receptor beta chains came from one sample sequenced in a study of vaccination and CD4 T cells after COVID-19. As for time point: late sampling 161 to 241 days after vaccination in three convalescent patients. Treatment specified: 10-day PBMC culture with coronavirus spike peptide pools or control peptides (ViraFEST assay). The Oncomine TCR Beta short-read assay sequenced DNA from cultured CD4+ T cells. TCRdb itself ran the PCR reads through MiXCR, one entry per CDR3 protein. The sample lists roughly 20,000 distinct CDR3 sequences; roughly 56% were seen once. No antigens are known for them. The material sequenced was CD4+ T cells from blood, cultured in vitro, taken about 7 months after SARS-CoV-2 vaccination. The receptors shown here come from a human donor who had recovered from COVID-19.

This clonotype was observed a handful of times. The J gene is TRBJ2-5, the V gene TRBV7-3; D is possibly TRBD1 (5 bases). CDR3 length: 14 amino acids. From germline, CDR1 is SGHTA and CDR2 FQGTGA. The germline V and J ends were trimmed by 3 bases and 4 bases, with 12 bases remaining between them. The DNA of the CDR3 is TGTGCCAGCAGCTTTTTCGACAGCCCAGAGACCCAGTACTTC. This translates into CASSFFDSPETQYF.

This chain uses TRBV18 with TRBJ2-7; D unclear. Trimming cost V 0 bases and J 8 bases, with 14 bases left between them. Germline CDR1 and CDR2: KGHSH and LQKENI. This CDR3 comprises 14 residues. The CDR3 DNA is TGTGCCAGCTCACCACCGGGAACACTCTCTCAGCAGTACTTC. This gives the protein CASSPPGTLSQQYF.

This clonotype occurred a few times. The rearrangement uses TRBV20-1 and TRBJ1-1; D may be TRBD1 (5 bases). The germline V gene has CDR1 DFQATT and CDR2 SNEGSKA (reference sequence). Trimming removed 0 bases at V and 5 bases at J, with 7 bases between. The length of the CDR3 is 12 residues. As DNA, the CDR3 is TGCAGTGCTAGAGATGGGGGAACTGAAGCTTTCTTT. Translating it yields CSARDGGTEAFF.

The chain couples TRBV30 to TRBJ2-3, with TRBD1 matching over 10 bases. This CDR3 contains 15 residues. Unmatched junction bases numbered 5, after V lost 0 bases and J lost 5 bases. Germline values: CDR1 GTSNPN, CDR2 SVGIG (reference sequence). The CDR3 protein is CAWSVGDRGEDTQYF. CDR3 bases: TGTGCCTGGAGTGTAGGGGACAGGGGTGAAGATACGCAGTATTTT.

This clonotype has just a few counts. The genes are TRBV7-2 and TRBJ2-5; no clear D. CDR3 length: 13 amino acids. The germline gives CDR1 SGHTA, CDR2 FQGNSA. V lost 8 bases to trimming and J lost 1 base, with 11 bases between them. CDR3 residues: CASSVGIQETQYF. The CDR3 DNA is TGTGCCAGCTCCGTGGGTATCCAAGAGACCCAGTACTTC.

This clonotype came up a few times. V and J are TRBV7-9 and TRBJ1-1; 8 bases are shared with TRBD1. This CDR3 contains 16 residues. In germline, CDR1 is SEHNR, CDR2 FQNEAQ (reference sequence). After removal of 5 bases from V and 5 bases from J, the junction contained 13 bases not matched to a gene. CDR3 bases: TGTGCCAGCAGCCCGCGATGGTGGACAGGGCGAACTGAAGCTTTCTTT. Translating gives CASSPRWWTGRTEAFF.

The CDR3 loop reads CASSRATSGRWAYEQYF. The CDR3 coding sequence is TGCGCCAGCAGCCGTGCGACTAGCGGGAGGTGGGCCTACGAGCAGTACTTC. The chain has TRBV4-1 and TRBJ2-7; 13 bases map to TRBD2. The CDR3 sequence is 17 residues long. CDR1 MGHRA and CDR2 YSYEKL come from the germline V gene. V gave up 4 bases and J gave up 2 bases; unmatched junction bases: 8.

This chain connects TRBV6-1 to TRBJ2-5; 8 positions match TRBD1. CDR3 size: 15 residues. The germline CDR1 and CDR2 sequences are MNHNS and SASEGT. V trimming: 6 bases; J trimming: 1 base; junction bases outside the gene matches: 7. CDR3 loop: CASRARQGFQETQYF. The CDR3 DNA reads as TGTGCCAGCAGAGCCAGACAGGGGTTCCAAGAGACCCAGTACTTC.

The rearrangement links TRBV6-1 to TRBJ1-1; D call uncertain. The CDR3 contains 15 residues. V was cut by 4 bases and J by 1 base, with 13 bases left in between. Per the germline V gene, CDR1 is MNHNS and CDR2 is SASEGT. In nucleotides, the CDR3 is TGTGCCAGCAGTGGAGTCAGCCCGGGGAACACTGAAGCTTTCTTT. Amino acids: CASSGVSPGNTEAFF.

V gene TRBV19 combines with J gene TRBJ2-5, with 8 bases that match TRBD2. Germline values: CDR1 LNHDA, CDR2 SQIVND (reference sequence). This CDR3 spans 16 amino acids. V lost 3 bases to trimming and J lost 1 base; unmatched junction nucleotides: 7. The CDR3 protein is CASSIFGTSPQETQYF. The CDR3 nucleotides are TGTGCCAGTAGTATTTTCGGGACTAGTCCCCAAGAGACCCAGTACTTC. The complete variable domain, with remaining parts taken from reference TRBV19 and TRBJ2-5, reads DGGITQSPKYLFRKEGQNVTLSCEQNLNHDAMYWYRQDPGQGLRLIYYSQIVNDFQKGDIAEGYSVSREKKESFPLTVTSAQKNPTAFYLCASSIFGTSPQETQYFGPGTRLLVL.

Relative to its sample, this clonotype is medium-sized. The chain uses TRBV5-4 and TRBJ2-1; D gene ambiguous. This CDR3 contains 12 residues. The V end was cut by 1 base, the J end by 6 bases, with 5 bases between. Germline values: CDR1 SGHNT, CDR2 YYREEE (reference sequence). The CDR3: CASSLYFNEQFF. The CDR3 DNA is TGTGCCAGCAGCTTGTATTTCAATGAGCAGTTCTTC.

This chain connects TRBV15 to TRBJ2-5; 7 bases are shared with TRBD2. Germline loops: CDR1 LNHNV, CDR2 YYDKDF (reference sequence). V lost 1 base and J lost 1; bases outside the gene matches: 6. CDR3 length: 16 residues. CDR3 loop: CATSRAWGGPQETQYF. DNA for the CDR3: TGTGCCACCAGCAGAGCTTGGGGAGGGCCCCAAGAGACCCAGTACTTC.

The genes are TRBV5-4 and TRBJ1-1; unclear D gene. The V and J ends lost 6 bases and 1 base respectively, with 7 bases between them. Germline CDR1 and CDR2: SGHNT and YYREEE (reference sequence). This CDR3 is built from 12 residues. The CDR3 loop is CASKEPNTEAFF. The CDR3 coding sequence is TGTGCCAGCAAGGAACCGAACACTGAAGCTTTCTTT. Combining the CDR3 with reference TRBV5-4 and TRBJ1-1 gives the whole variable domain ETGVTQSPTHLIKTRGQQVTLRCSSQSGHNTVSWYQQALGQGPQFIFQYYREEENGRGNFPPRFSGLQFPNYSSELNVNALELDDSALYLCASKEPNTEAFFGQGTRLTVV.

The chain recombines TRBV7-2 with TRBJ2-7, with no clear D. Trimming removed 0 bases from V and 4 bases from J, with 13 bases in between. The CDR3 has 15 residues. Germline-derived CDR1 and CDR2 are SGHTA and FQGNSA. CDR3 DNA: TGTGCCAGCAGCTTAGCCGAGTTCAGCATATACGAGCAGTACTTC. Translation: CASSLAEFSIYEQYF. Full variable domain (remainder filled in from reference TRBV7-2 and TRBJ2-7): GAGVSQSPSNKVTEKGKDVELRCDPISGHTALYWYRQSLGQGLEFLIYFQGNSAPDKSGLPSDRFSAERTGGSVSTLTIQRTQQEDSAVYLCASSLAEFSIYEQYFGPGTRLTVT.

The V gene is TRBV7-3, the J gene TRBJ2-3; D is possibly TRBD2 (7 bases). The CDR3 loop spans 15 amino acids. Trimming shortened V by 1 base and J by 2 bases, and 10 bases separated the two germline ends. Germline CDR1 reads SGHTA; CDR2 reads FQGTGA. The CDR3 protein is CASSLMGGPTDTQYF. The CDR3 DNA reads as TGTGCCAGCAGCTTAATGGGGGGGCCCACAGATACGCAGTATTTT.

The V gene is TRBV20-1, the J gene TRBJ2-3, with 8 bases aligning to TRBD2. The CDR3 extends over 13 amino acids. The germline V gene has CDR1 DFQATT and CDR2 SNEGSKA (reference sequence). The trim removed 3 bases at V and 1 base at J, leaving 0 bases unmatched. CDR3 DNA sequence: TGCAGTGCTAGCGGGGGGGGCACAGATACGCAGTATTTT. Residues: CSASGGGTDTQYF.

CDR3 DNA sequence: TGTGCCAGCAGGTATAGCGGGAACACCGGGGAGCTGTTTTTT. This codes for CASRYSGNTGELFF. The chain couples TRBV6-1 to TRBJ2-2; possibly TRBD2 for D (6 bases). Trimming cost V 6 bases and J 1 base, with 9 bases left between them. The CDR3 runs to 14 residues. The germline gives CDR1 MNHNS, CDR2 SASEGT.

The table lists this clonotype with a few counts. V is TRBV27 and J is TRBJ2-4; D possibly corresponds to TRBD2 (7 bases). Trimming cost V 2 bases and J 3 bases, with 11 bases left between them. The CDR3 extends over 15 amino acids. The germline gives CDR1 MNHEY, CDR2 SMNVEV (reference sequence). CDR3: CASSLGGGGKNIQYF. The DNA of the CDR3 is TGTGCCAGCAGTTTAGGGGGAGGGGGCAAAAACATTCAGTACTTC.

About this clonotype itself: Being one base from a much bigger clone, this may be a read error. This chain links TRBV19 with TRBJ2-3; 8 positions match TRBD2. Germline V gene data show CDR1 as LNHDA and CDR2 as SQIVND (reference sequence). V lost 5 bases, J lost 0 bases, and 4 bases stayed unmatched. This CDR3 spans 15 amino acids. In DNA form, the CDR3 reads TGTGCCAGTAGTTACCCTAGCGGGAGCACAGATACGCAGTATTTT. Residues: CASSYPSGSTDTQYF. Full variable domain (outside the CDR3, taken from reference TRBV19 and TRBJ2-3): DGGITQSPKYLFRKEGQNVTLSCEQNLNHDAMYWYRQDPGQGLRLIYYSQIVNDFQKGDIAEGYSVSREKKESFPLTVTSAQKNPTAFYLCASSYPSGSTDTQYFGPGTRLTVL.

J is TRBJ1-1 and V is TRBV6-1, with D possibly TRBD1 on 6 matching bases. CDR1 is MNHNS and CDR2 is SASEGT in the germline V gene. CDR3 length equals 14 residues. The V and J ends lost 6 bases and 4 bases respectively, with 15 bases between them. CDR3 sequence: CASSHRVGSTEAFF. The CDR3 DNA is TGTGCCAGCAGCCACAGGGTCGGGAGCACTGAAGCTTTCTTT.

This chain connects TRBV15 to TRBJ1-5; D gene ambiguous. Between the trimmed V and J ends, which lost 0 bases and 2 bases, there was a span of 11 bases. This CDR3 spans 16 amino acids. Looked up from germline, CDR1 is LNHNV and CDR2 is YYDKDF (reference sequence). This CDR3 is CATSRDRVAGNQPQHF. The CDR3 nucleotides are TGTGCCACCAGCAGAGATAGGGTGGCGGGCAATCAGCCCCAGCATTTT. The full variable domain, with the rest looked up from reference TRBV15 and TRBJ1-5, is DAMVIQNPRYQVTQFGKPVTLSCSQTLNHNVMYWYQQKSSQAPKLLFHYYDKDFNNEADTPDNFQSRRPNTSFCFLDIRSPGLGDTAMYLCATSRDRVAGNQPQHFGDGTRLSIL.

This clonotype was seen only a few times. The chain is built from TRBV20-1 and TRBJ2-1; a weak D match, TRBD1 (7 bases). The CDR3 contains 14 residues. Germline V CDR1 and CDR2: DFQATT, SNEGSKA (reference sequence). The V end was cut by 2 bases, the J end by 0 bases, with 8 bases between. For the CDR3, the DNA is TGCAGTGCTAGACAGGGGGGCTCCTACAATGAGCAGTTCTTC. Its protein product is CSARQGGSYNEQFF.